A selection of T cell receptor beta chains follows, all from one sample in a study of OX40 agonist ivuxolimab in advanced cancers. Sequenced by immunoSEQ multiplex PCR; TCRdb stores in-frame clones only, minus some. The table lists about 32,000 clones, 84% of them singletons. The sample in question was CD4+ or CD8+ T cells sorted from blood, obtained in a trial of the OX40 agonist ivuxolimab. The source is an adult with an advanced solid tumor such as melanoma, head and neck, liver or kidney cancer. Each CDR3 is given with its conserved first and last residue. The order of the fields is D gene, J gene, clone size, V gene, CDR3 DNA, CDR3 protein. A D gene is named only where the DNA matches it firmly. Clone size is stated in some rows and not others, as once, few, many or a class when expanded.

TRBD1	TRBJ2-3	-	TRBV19	TGTGCCAGTAGCAGCCCGGACAGGGGGTACCTCACAGATACGCAGTATTTT	CASSSPDRGYLTDTQYF
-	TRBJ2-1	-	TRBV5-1	TGCGCCAGCAGCTTCAGGGGGGGCTCCTACAATGAGCAGTTCTTC	CASSFRGGSYNEQFF
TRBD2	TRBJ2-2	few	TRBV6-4	TGTGCCAGCAGTGTGAGCGGGGGCACCGGGGAGCTGTTTTTT	CASSVSGGTGELFF
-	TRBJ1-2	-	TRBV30	TGTGCCTGGAGTTTGGGGCAGCCTAACTATGGCTACACCTTC	CAWSLGQPNYGYTF
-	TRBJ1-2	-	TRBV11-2	TGTGCCAGCAGCTTACAACAGGGCGCCCATGGCTACACCTTC	CASSLQQGAHGYTF
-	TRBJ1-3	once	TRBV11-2	TGTGCCAGCAGCTTAGATGGAGCAGCTGGAAACACCATATATTTT	CASSLDGAAGNTIYF
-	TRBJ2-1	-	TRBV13	TGTGCCAGCAGCTCCGACCGCTACAATGAGCAGTTCTTC	CASSSDRYNEQFF
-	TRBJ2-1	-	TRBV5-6	TGTGCCAGCAGCTTGGGGACGTTGAATGAGCAGTTCTTC	CASSLGTLNEQFF
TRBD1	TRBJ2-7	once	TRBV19	TGTGCCAGTAGTCCCGGGACAGGCTACGAGCAGTACTTC	CASSPGTGYEQYF
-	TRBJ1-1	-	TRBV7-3	TGTGCCAGCAGCCCCACCGGTGGGGTTAACACTGAAGCTTTCTTT	CASSPTGGVNTEAFF
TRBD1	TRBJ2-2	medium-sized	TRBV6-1	TGTGCCAGCAGTGAACAGGGGGACACCGGGGAGCTGTTTTTT	CASSEQGDTGELFF
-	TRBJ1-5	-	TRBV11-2	TGTGCCAGCAGCCCATCAGGCTATAGCAATCAGCCCCAGCATTTT	CASSPSGYSNQPQHF
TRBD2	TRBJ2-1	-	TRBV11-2	TGTGCCAGCAGGGTAGGCGGGGGAAGTTCCTACAATGAGCAGTTCTTC	CASRVGGGSSYNEQFF
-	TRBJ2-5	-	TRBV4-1	TGCGCCAGCAGCCAAGAGAGGGGGGGCCCGCAAGAGACCCAGTACTTC	CASSQERGGPQETQYF
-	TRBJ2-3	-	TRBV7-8	TGTGCCAGCAGCTTTGGGGGGGCAAACACAGATACGCAGTATTTT	CASSFGGANTDTQYF
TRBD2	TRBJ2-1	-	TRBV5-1	TGCGCCAGCAGCTTGTGGGGCGGGGGAGAGCAGTTCTTC	CASSLWGGGEQFF
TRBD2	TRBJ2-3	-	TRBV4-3	TGCGCCAGCAGCCTAGAGGGGGAGCGGGGGGTTGGTACAGATACGCAGTATTTT	CASSLEGERGVGTDTQYF
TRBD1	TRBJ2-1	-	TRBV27	TGTGCCAGCAGTTTAATGACAGGGGGCAATGAGCAGTTCTTC	CASSLMTGGNEQFF
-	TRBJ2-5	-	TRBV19	TGTGCCAGTAGTGCATCGACTGGAAAAGAGACCCAGTACTTC	CASSASTGKETQYF
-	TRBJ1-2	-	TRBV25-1	TGTGCCAGCAGCAACGACCCAACTTCTGGATATGGCTACACCTTC	CASSNDPTSGYGYTF
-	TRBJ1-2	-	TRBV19	TGTGCCAGTAGTAACGGACATGGCTACACCTTC	CASSNGHGYTF
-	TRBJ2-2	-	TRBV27	TGTGCCAGCAGTCCAGTCTGGACCGGGGAGCTGTTTTTT	CASSPVWTGELFF
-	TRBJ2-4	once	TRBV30	TGTGCCTGGAGTGGAGGGCTAGCCAAAAACATTCAGTACTTC	CAWSGGLAKNIQYF